Sequencing of this T cell receptor (beta chain) was carried out in a study of blood T cell repertoires in COVID-19. The CDR3 length is 13 residues. Trimming stripped 1 base from V and 7 bases from J, with 7 bases between. In the source study's methods: Scientists estimated how many nucleated cells there were by amplifying reference gene primers. Repertoires were generated with immunoSEQ multiplex PCR, while TCRdb's copy carries only in-frame clones and drops some. The DNA gave D and trimming, while V, J and clone size come from that table. Here the sample spans approximately 200,000 clones, over 75% being singletons.

Sequenced sample: peripheral blood. The chain combines TRBV12-3 or TRBV12-4 with TRBJ1-4, with D unresolved. The sequence was obtained from a man aged 50 to 59 with acute or convalescent COVID-19. The CDR3 sequence: CASSLGGREKLFF. In DNA, the CDR3 is TGTGCCAGCAGTTTAGGTGGCCGTGAAAAACTGTTTTTT.